The clone carrying this TCR beta chain was counted at least ten times. Its antigen is as yet unknown. TCRdb reanalysed the RT-PCR reads using MiXCR and keeps one entry per CDR3 protein. The data contain some 500,000 distinct CDR3 sequences, under 15% of them singletons. The sample comes from a study of response to subunit inactivated influenza vaccine. The V end lost 2 bases, the J end lost 14 bases, and 14 bases lay between the germline ends. Germline CDR1 SGHRS, CDR2 YFSETQ. The CDR3 covers 13 residues. General observations from the study: Authors proposed each seasonal influenza vaccination draws in few new T cells.

The receptor's source is a man aged 45-60 years who received an inactivated influenza vaccine. This material consisted of PBMCs from blood, taken 40 to 50 days after vaccination. The chain links TRBV5-1 to TRBJ1-6, with a tentative D call TRBD1 (6 bases). The CDR3 spells CASSLMTGQALHF. In DNA, the CDR3 is TGCGCCAGCAGCTTAATGACAGGCCAAGCCCTCCACTTT.